This T cell receptor beta chain was captured by sequencing in a study of PD-L1 blockade in urothelial cancer. Study summary: Male sex and bladder-origin urothelial cancer characterized about 85% of the roughly 30 patients.

Time point indicated: pretreatment peripheral blood. Each patient's cancer was a locally advanced or metastatic urothelial carcinoma. V was pared by 1 base and J by 0 bases, with 7 bases between. The CDR3 runs to 14 residues. Germline V gene data show CDR1 as SGHAT and CDR2 as FQNNGV. Repertoires were generated with immunoSEQ multiplex PCR, while TCRdb's copy carries only in-frame clones and drops some. This sample yields approximately 67,000 clones, of which around 86% are seen a single time; about 15% belongs to the top ten. Sequenced material: PBMCs, taken around atezolizumab (anti-PD-L1) treatment. The gene calls are TRBV11-2 and TRBJ2-7; D not certain. The sequence derives from a man aged 55 to 70 with urothelial cancer. The CDR3 region has the DNA TGTGCCAGCAGCTTAGTTAGTTTCTCCTACGAGCAGTACTTC. It yields the protein CASSLVSFSYEQYF.